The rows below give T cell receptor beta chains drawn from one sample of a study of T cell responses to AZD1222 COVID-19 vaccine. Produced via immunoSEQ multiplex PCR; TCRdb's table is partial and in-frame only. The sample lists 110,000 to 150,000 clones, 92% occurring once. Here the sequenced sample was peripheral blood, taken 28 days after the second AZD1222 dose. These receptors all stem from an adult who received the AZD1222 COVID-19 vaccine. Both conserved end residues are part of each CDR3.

CDR3 protein: CASSKNRRRGGYDEQFF
J gene: TRBJ2-1
V gene: TRBV27
CDR3 length: 17

CDR3 protein: CASSLVGGSYNEQFF
J gene: TRBJ2-1
V gene: TRBV5-1
CDR3 length: 15

CDR3 protein: CASSDRGPTDTQYF
J gene: TRBJ2-3
V gene: TRBV25-1
CDR3 length: 14

CDR3 protein: CASSTQGGSNQPQHF
J gene: TRBJ1-5
V gene: TRBV19
CDR3 length: 15

CDR3 protein: CASSSRRNEQFF
J gene: TRBJ2-1
V gene: TRBV6-5
CDR3 length: 12

CDR3 protein: CASSVEQHTEAFF
J gene: TRBJ1-1
V gene: TRBV9
CDR3 length: 13

CDR3 protein: CASSPGGSGEAFF
J gene: TRBJ1-1
V gene: TRBV5-1
CDR3 length: 13

CDR3 protein: CASSYSLAGLYEQYF
J gene: TRBJ2-7
V gene: TRBV6-6
CDR3 length: 15

CDR3 protein: CASSFSRGRTEAFF
J gene: TRBJ1-1
V gene: TRBV7-9
CDR3 length: 14

CDR3 protein: CASSLDTTDTQYF
J gene: TRBJ2-3
V gene: TRBV5-8
CDR3 length: 13

CDR3 protein: CSVGVSGANVLTF
J gene: TRBJ2-6
V gene: TRBV29-1
CDR3 length: 13

CDR3 protein: CASSQGGQGPEKLFF
J gene: TRBJ1-4
V gene: TRBV3-1/TRBV3-2
CDR3 length: 15

CDR3 protein: CASSLGWMNTEAFF
J gene: TRBJ1-1
V gene: TRBV5-8
CDR3 length: 14

CDR3 protein: CASSQGQGGYEQYF
J gene: TRBJ2-7
V gene: TRBV3-1/TRBV3-2
CDR3 length: 14

CDR3 protein: CASSLVRPPVYGYTF
J gene: TRBJ1-2
V gene: TRBV7-2
CDR3 length: 15

CDR3 protein: CASSPPAIMNTEAFF
J gene: TRBJ1-1
V gene: TRBV18
CDR3 length: 15

CDR3 protein: CASSPRASGLLIGGELFF
J gene: TRBJ2-2
V gene: TRBV19
CDR3 length: 18

CDR3 protein: CASSGRDRVYNQPQHF
J gene: TRBJ1-5
V gene: TRBV7-4
CDR3 length: 16

CDR3 protein: CASSYSAGVGYEQYF
J gene: TRBJ2-7
V gene: TRBV6-6
CDR3 length: 15

CDR3 protein: CASGSTAYNEQFF
J gene: TRBJ2-1
V gene: TRBV12-5
CDR3 length: 13

CDR3 protein: CASGLTETDTQYF
J gene: TRBJ2-3
V gene: TRBV12-5
CDR3 length: 13

CDR3 protein: CASRPGPGNTIYF
J gene: TRBJ1-3
V gene: TRBV12-3/TRBV12-4
CDR3 length: 13

CDR3 protein: CASSLAPGGRRAFF
J gene: TRBJ1-1
V gene: TRBV7-6
CDR3 length: 14

CDR3 protein: CASSRGTYGNTIYF
J gene: TRBJ1-3
V gene: TRBV7-8
CDR3 length: 14